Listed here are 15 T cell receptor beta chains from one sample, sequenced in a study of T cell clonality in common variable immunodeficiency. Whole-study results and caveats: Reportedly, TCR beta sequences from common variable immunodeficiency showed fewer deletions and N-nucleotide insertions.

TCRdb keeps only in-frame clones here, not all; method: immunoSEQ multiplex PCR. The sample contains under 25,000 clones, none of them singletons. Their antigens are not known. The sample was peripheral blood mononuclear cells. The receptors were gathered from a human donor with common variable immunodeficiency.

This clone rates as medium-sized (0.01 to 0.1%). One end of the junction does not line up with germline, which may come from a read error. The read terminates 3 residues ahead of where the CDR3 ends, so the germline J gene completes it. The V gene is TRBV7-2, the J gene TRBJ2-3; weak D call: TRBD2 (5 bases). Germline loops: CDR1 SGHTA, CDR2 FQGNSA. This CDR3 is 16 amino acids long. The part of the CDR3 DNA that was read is TGTGCCAGCAGCGTAGCGACGGGCGGGAGCACAGATACG. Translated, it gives CASSVATGGSTDT. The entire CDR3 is CASSVATGGSTDTQYF.

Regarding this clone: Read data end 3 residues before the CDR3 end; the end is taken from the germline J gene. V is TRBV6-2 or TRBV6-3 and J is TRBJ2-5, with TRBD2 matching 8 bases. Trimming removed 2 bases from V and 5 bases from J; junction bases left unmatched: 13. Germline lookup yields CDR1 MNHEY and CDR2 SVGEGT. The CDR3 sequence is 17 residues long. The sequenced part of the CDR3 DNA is TGTGCCAGCAGTTACGGGCTAAGCGGGGGCCCAGGGGAGACC. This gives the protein CASSYGLSGGPGET. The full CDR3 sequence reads CASSYGLSGGPGETQYF.

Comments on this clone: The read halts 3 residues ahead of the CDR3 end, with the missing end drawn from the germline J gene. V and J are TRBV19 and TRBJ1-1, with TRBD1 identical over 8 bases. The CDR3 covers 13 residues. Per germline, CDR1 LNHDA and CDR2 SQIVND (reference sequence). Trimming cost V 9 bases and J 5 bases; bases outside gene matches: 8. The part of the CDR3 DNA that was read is TGTGCCAGCAACGGACAGGGAAAGACTGAA. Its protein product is CASNGQGKTE. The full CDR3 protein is CASNGQGKTEAFF.

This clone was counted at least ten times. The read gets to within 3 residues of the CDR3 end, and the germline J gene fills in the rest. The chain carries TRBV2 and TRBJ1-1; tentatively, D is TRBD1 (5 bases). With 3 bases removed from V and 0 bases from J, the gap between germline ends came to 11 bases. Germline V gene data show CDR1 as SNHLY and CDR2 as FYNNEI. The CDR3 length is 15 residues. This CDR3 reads CASSDSLGVNTEAFF. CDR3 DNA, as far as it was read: TGTGCCAGCAGTGATTCGCTAGGGGTGAACACTGAA.

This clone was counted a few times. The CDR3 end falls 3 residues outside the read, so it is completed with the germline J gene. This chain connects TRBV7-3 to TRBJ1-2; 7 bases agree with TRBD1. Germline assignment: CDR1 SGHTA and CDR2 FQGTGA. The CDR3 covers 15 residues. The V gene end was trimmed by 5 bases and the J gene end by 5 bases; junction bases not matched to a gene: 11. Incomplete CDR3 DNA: TGTGCCAGCAGCACGTCCGGGCCACAGGGGTATGGC. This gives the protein CASSTSGPQGYG. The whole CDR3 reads CASSTSGPQGYGYTF.

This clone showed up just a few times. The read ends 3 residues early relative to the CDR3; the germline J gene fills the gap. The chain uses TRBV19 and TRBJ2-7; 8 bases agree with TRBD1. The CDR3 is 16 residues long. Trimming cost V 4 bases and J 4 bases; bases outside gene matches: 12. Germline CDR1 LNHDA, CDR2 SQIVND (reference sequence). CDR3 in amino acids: CASSKWNKGQVYEQYF. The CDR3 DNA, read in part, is TGTGCCAGTAGTAAGTGGAATAAGGGACAGGTATACGAG.

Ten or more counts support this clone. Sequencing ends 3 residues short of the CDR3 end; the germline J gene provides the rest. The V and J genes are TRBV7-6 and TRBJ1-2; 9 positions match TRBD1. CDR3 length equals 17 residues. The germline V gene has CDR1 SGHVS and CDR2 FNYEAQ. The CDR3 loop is CASSVEADRTGDKGYTF. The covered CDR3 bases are TGTGCCAGCAGCGTAGAAGCCGATCGGACAGGGGATAAAGGC.

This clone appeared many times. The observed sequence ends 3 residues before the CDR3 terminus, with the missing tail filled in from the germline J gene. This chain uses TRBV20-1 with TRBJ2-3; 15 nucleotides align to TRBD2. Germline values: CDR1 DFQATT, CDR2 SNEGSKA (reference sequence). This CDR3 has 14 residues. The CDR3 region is CSATGLAGGVTQYF. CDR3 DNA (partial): TGCAGTGCTACGGGACTAGCGGGGGGAGTCACG.

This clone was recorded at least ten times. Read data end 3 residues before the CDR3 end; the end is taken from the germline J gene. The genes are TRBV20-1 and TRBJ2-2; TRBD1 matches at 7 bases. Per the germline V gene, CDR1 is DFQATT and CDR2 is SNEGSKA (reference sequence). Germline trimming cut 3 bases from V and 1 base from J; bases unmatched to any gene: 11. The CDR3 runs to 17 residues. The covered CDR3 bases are TGCAGTGCTAGCGAAGAAGGACAGGACCTGAACACCGGGGAG. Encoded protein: CSASEEGQDLNTGE. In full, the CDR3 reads CSASEEGQDLNTGELFF.

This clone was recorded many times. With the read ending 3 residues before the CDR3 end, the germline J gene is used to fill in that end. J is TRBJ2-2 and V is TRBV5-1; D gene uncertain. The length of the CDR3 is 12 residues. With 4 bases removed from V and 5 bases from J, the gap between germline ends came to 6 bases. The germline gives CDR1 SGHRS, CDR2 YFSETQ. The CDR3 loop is CASSLLTGELFF. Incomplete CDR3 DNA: TGCGCCAGCAGCCTTCTTACCGGGGAG.

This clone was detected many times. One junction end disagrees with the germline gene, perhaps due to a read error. The CDR3 sequence is CASSLELAWDTQYF. CDR3 DNA, as far as it was read: TGTGCTAGCAGCTTAGAGCTAGCTTGGGATACG. The chain employs TRBV7-7 and TRBJ2-3, with D perhaps matching TRBD2 (5 bases). Read sequence stops 3 residues before the CDR3 end, and the germline J gene provides the missing end. This CDR3 contains 14 residues. From germline, CDR1 is SSHAT and CDR2 FNYEAQ (reference sequence).

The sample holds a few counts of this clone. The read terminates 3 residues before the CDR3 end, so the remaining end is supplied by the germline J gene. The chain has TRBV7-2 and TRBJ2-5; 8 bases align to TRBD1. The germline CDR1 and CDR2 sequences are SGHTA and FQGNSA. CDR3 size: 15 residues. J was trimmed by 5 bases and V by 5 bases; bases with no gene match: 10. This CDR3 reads CASSQETGVGETQYF. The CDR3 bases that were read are TGTGCCAGCAGCCAAGAGACAGGGGTGGGTGAGACC.

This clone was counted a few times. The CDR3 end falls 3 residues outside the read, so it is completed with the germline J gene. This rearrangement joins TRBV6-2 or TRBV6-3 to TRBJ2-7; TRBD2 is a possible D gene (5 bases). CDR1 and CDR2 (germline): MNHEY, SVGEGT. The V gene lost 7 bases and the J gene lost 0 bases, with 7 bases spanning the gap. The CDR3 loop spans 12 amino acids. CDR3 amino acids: CASTSGSYEQYF. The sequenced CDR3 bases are TGTGCCAGCACCAGCGGCTCCTACGAG.

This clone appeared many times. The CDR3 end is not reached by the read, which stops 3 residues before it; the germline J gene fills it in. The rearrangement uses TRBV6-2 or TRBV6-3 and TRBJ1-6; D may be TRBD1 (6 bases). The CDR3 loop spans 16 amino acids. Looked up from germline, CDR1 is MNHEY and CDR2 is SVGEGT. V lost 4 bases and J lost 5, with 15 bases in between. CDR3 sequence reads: CASSSAHRADNSPLHF. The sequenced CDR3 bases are TGTGCCAGCAGTTCCGCACACAGGGCGGATAATTCACCC.

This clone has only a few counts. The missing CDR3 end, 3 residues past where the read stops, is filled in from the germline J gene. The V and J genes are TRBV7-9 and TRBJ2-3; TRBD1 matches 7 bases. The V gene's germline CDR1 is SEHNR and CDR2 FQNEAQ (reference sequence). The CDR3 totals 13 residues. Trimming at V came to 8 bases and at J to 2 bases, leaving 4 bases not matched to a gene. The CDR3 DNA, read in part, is TGTGCCAGCCGGGACAGAGCCACAGATACG. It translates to CASRDRATDT. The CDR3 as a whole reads CASRDRATDTQYF.